The entry that follows covers one T cell receptor beta chain sequence. What it binds is not known. The V gene's germline CDR1 is SGHKS and CDR2 YYEKEE (reference sequence). This CDR3 region has 14 residues. Unmatched junction bases numbered 4, after V lost 3 bases and J lost 3 bases. The sample comes from a study of blood T cells in healthy people across ages. The study's findings and limits: As naive T cell percentage varied, TCR beta diversity correlated strongly with it. Older age coincided with a roughly linear decline in TCR beta diversity per million T cells.

PBMCs were isolated at a quantity of at least 6.5 million per sample. The use of a sample-barcoded 5' primer and a J-beta primer mix characterized a second PCR of about 6 to 11 cycles. Each cDNA was tagged by a template-switch adaptor containing 12 random nucleotides. TCRdb re-analysed the 5' RACE reads in MiXCR, keeping a single row per CDR3 protein. The sample lists approximately 1.5 million distinct CDR3 sequences, approximately 32% occurring once. The chain has TRBV5-5 and TRBJ2-7, with TRBD1 matching over 9 bases. The sequence was obtained from a woman aged 25 to 39 in good health. Input material: blood. The CDR3 coding sequence is TGTGCCAGCAGCTGGGGGACAGGGTACTACGAGCAGTACTTC. It translates to CASSWGTGYYEQYF.